Detailed here is one TCR beta chain. This entry comes from a study of ipilimumab plus nivolumab after autologous stem cell transplantation. CDR3 length: 14 residues. CDR1 MDHEN and CDR2 SYDVKM come from the germline V gene. After removal of 5 bases from V and 2 bases from J, the junction contained 5 bases not matched to a gene. Checkpoint therapy with ipilimumab 1 mg/kg began 14 to 28 days after transplant. Using immunoSEQ multiplex PCR, the repertoire was profiled, and TCRdb retains in-frame clones only, with some absent. The sample lists several thousand clones; about two thirds were seen once. This receptor was identified in a male donor with multiple myeloma. The chain uses TRBV28 and TRBJ2-5; the match to TRBD1 covers 7 bases. The source was PBMCs, collected in a trial of ipilimumab plus nivolumab as post-transplant consolidation. CDR3 coding DNA: TGTGCCAGCAGTGCCACAGGGGAGCAAGAGACCCAGTACTTC. Encoded protein: CASSATGEQETQYF.